The source of this TCR beta chain is a study of T cell responses to AZD1222 COVID-19 vaccine. Worth noting for this clone: The target antigen is unknown.

Method: immunoSEQ multiplex PCR; TCRdb's copy keeps in-frame clones and lacks some. Here the sample spans under 200,000 clones, 90% to 95% being singletons. Germline V CDR1 and CDR2: SGDLS, YYNGEE. The CDR3 is 16 amino acids. J gave up 0 bases and V 0 bases, and 2 bases lay outside the gene matches. Whole-study results and caveats: Spike-specific TCR depth and breadth grew after two AZD1222 doses.

The material sequenced was peripheral blood, taken 28 days after the second AZD1222 dose. The V and J genes are TRBV9 and TRBJ2-3, with TRBD1 matching over 9 bases. This sequence was found in an adult who received the AZD1222 COVID-19 vaccine. As DNA, the CDR3 is TGTGCCAGCAGCGTAGGGACAGGGGTAAGCACAGATACGCAGTATTTT. Protein: CASSVGTGVSTDTQYF.